This entry lists 27 T cell receptor beta chains sequenced from one sample in a study of blood T cells in healthy people across ages. A second roughly 7 to 11 cycle PCR used barcoded and J-beta primers. TCRdb processed the 5' RACE reads anew with MiXCR; each CDR3 protein has one entry. Of about 670,000 distinct CDR3 sequences listed, 35% to 50% were seen once; the top ten hold 30%. Sample: blood. The receptor source for this set is an elderly man in good health.

This chain joins TRBV3-1 and TRBJ2-2, with D maybe TRBD1 (5 bases). CDR3 size: 18 residues. V dropped 0 bases and J dropped 0 bases, with 14 bases sitting between them. Germline V gene lookup returns CDR1 LGHDT and CDR2 YNNKEL (reference sequence). The chain's CDR3 is CASSQDGAGLPNTGELFF. The CDR3 bases are TGTGCCAGCAGCCAAGATGGCGCAGGGCTTCCGAACACCGGGGAGCTGTTTTTT.

On this clonotype itself: A junction end diverges from the germline sequence, so it may reflect a read error. V gene TRBV7-9 combines with J gene TRBJ2-7, with 8 bases identical to TRBD2. Germline V gene sequence: CDR1 SEHNR, CDR2 FQNEAQ (reference sequence). The CDR3 is made up of 15 amino acids. CDR3 region: CASGKPGLGAYERYF. The CDR3 DNA reads TGTGCCAGCGGAAAGCCGGGACTAGGAGCCTACGAGCGGTACTTC. Combining the CDR3 with reference TRBV7-9 and TRBJ2-7 gives the whole variable domain DTGVSQNPRHKITKRGQNVTFRCDPISEHNRLYWYRQTLGQGPEFLTYFQNEAQLEKSRLLSDRFSAERPKGSFSTLEIQRTEQGDSAMYLCASGKPGLGAYERYFGPGTRLTVT.

The rearrangement joins TRBV6-2 or TRBV6-3 to TRBJ2-1, with TRBD2 matching 10 bases. The CDR3 has 19 amino acids. CDR1 and CDR2 (germline): MNHEY, SVGEGT. J gave up 0 bases and V 4 bases, and 12 bases lay outside the gene matches. CDR3 sequence (DNA): TGTGCCAGCAGTTCGTTTAGCGGGAGGAATACTAGCTCCTACAATGAGCAGTTCTTC. Protein product: CASSSFSGRNTSSYNEQFF.

This clonotype was seen ten or more times. The rearrangement uses TRBV5-1 and TRBJ2-1, with D perhaps TRBD2 (6 bases). Germline loops: CDR1 SGHRS, CDR2 YFSETQ. CDR3 length equals 14 residues. Trimming shortened V by 7 bases and J by 6 bases, and 17 bases separated the two germline ends. The CDR3 DNA is TGCGCCAGCCGCGGATCGGGGGACGCCAATGAGCAGTTCTTC. Residues: CASRGSGDANEQFF.

This clonotype was found a few times. The rearrangement joins TRBV5-1 to TRBJ1-2; 7 bases are shared with TRBD1. V was pared by 4 bases and J by 4 bases, with 7 bases of the junction left unmatched. The CDR3 runs to 14 residues. Germline loops: CDR1 SGHRS, CDR2 YFSETQ. DNA of the CDR3: TGCGCCAGCAGCCTTGCCGACAGGGTCTATGGCTACACCTTC. This sequence encodes CASSLADRVYGYTF. Full variable domain (missing parts from reference TRBV5-1 and TRBJ1-2): KAGVTQTPRYLIKTRGQQVTLSCSPISGHRSVSWYQQTPGQGLQFLFEYFSETQRNKGNFPGRFSGRQFSNSRSEMNVSTLELGDSALYLCASSLADRVYGYTFGSGTRLTVV.

As regards this clonotype: A much larger clone lies a single base off, so this may be a read error. The V and J genes are TRBV29-1 and TRBJ2-1; TRBD2 matches 13 bases. The germline CDR1 and CDR2 sequences are SQVTM and ANQGSEA. CDR3 length: 16 residues. CDR3 coding DNA: TGCAGCGTTGAAGGACGGACTAGCGGGGGCCTCAATGGGCAGTTCTTC. Translated: CSVEGRTSGGLNGQFF.

This chain joins TRBV3-1 and TRBJ2-5; 7 bases fit TRBD2. Germline assignment: CDR1 LGHDT and CDR2 YNNKEL (reference sequence). With 8 bases clipped from V and 11 bases from J, the junction kept 17 bases outside the gene matches. The CDR3 has 14 amino acids. CDR3 sequence reads: CASATAGITYGQYF. For the CDR3, the DNA is TGTGCCAGCGCCACAGCGGGGATTACCTACGGGCAGTACTTC.

The chain couples TRBV5-6 to TRBJ1-2, with 9 bases matching TRBD1. The junction had 7 bases not matched to a gene; V was cut back by 7 bases and J by 6 bases. The CDR3 is 13 residues long. Germline CDR1 and CDR2: SGHDT and YYEEEE. The DNA for the CDR3 is TGTGCCAGCGGGACCGGGACAGGGAATGGCTACACCTTC. Translated, it gives CASGTGTGNGYTF. The whole variable domain, remainder taken from reference TRBV5-6 and TRBJ1-2, is DAGVTQSPTHLIKTRGQQVTLRCSPKSGHDTVSWYQQALGQGPQFIFQYYEEEERQRGNFPDRFSGHQFPNYSSELNVNALLLGDSALYLCASGTGTGNGYTFGSGTRLTVV.

This clonotype was counted many times. In nucleotides, the CDR3 is TGTGCCAGCAGCCAAGCTGGGGACAGAGCCTACGAGCAGTACTTC. This encodes CASSQAGDRAYEQYF. This chain connects TRBV3-1 to TRBJ2-7, with TRBD1 matching 7 bases. CDR1 is LGHDT and CDR2 is YNNKEL in the germline V gene (reference sequence). Trimming took 1 base from V and 2 from J; bases not matched to a gene: 5. The CDR3 sequence is 15 residues long.

The CDR3 is CASSPPVPGGTQYF. In nucleotides, the CDR3 is TGTGCCAGCTCACCACCAGTTCCTGGCGGGACCCAGTACTTC. The chain is built from TRBV18 and TRBJ2-7; D gene uncertain. The assigned J gene may be wrong: the sequence end matches TRBJ2-5 better. Looked up from germline, CDR1 is KGHSH and CDR2 is LQKENI. The CDR3 loop spans 14 amino acids.

This sequence joins TRBV6-2 or TRBV6-3 and TRBJ2-5, with D possibly being TRBD2 (6 bases). The CDR3 runs 15 residues. Germline CDR1 MNHEY, CDR2 SVGEGT. V lost 0 bases and J 1 base, leaving 9 bases between the germline ends. The CDR3 nucleotides are TGTGCCAGCAGTTACTCGGGACTTATCCAAGAGACCCAGTACTTC. This codes for CASSYSGLIQETQYF.

This clonotype was observed a few times. V gene TRBV20-1 combines with J gene TRBJ1-1; D remains ambiguous. Between the trimmed V and J ends, which lost 3 bases and 3 bases, there was a span of 8 bases. From germline, CDR1 is DFQATT and CDR2 SNEGSKA (reference sequence). This CDR3 has 12 amino acids. CDR3 in amino acids: CSARQSDTEAFF. CDR3 nucleotides: TGCAGTGCTAGGCAATCGGACACTGAAGCTTTCTTT.

The CDR3 loop reads CSALLRLANSYEQYF. CDR3 DNA sequence: TGCAGTGCTCTCCTTCGACTAGCGAACTCCTACGAGCAGTACTTC. The chain joins TRBV20-1 to TRBJ2-7; 8 bases map to TRBD2. V trimming: 5 bases; J trimming: 0 bases; junction bases outside the gene matches: 9. Germline assignment: CDR1 DFQATT and CDR2 SNEGSKA (reference sequence). The CDR3 loop spans 15 amino acids.

In the case of this clonotype: Just one base apart from a much larger clone, this may be a read error. The chain recombines TRBV14 with TRBJ2-1, with D perhaps TRBD1 (6 bases). Germline V lookup: CDR1 SGHDN, CDR2 FVKESK. The CDR3 length is 17 residues. The CDR3 is CASSPLPRQELWNVQFF. CDR3 nucleotides: TGTGCCAGCAGCCCCCTCCCCCGACAGGAGCTGTGGAATGTGCAGTTCTTC.

This chain links TRBV11-2 with TRBJ1-2; a weak D match, TRBD1 (5 bases). The CDR3 is 13 residues long. Germline CDR1 is SGHAT and CDR2 is FQNNGV. The V and J ends lost 2 bases and 3 bases respectively, with 7 bases between them. The CDR3 nucleotides read TGTGCCAGCAGCTTACAGGGTCACTATGGCTACACCTTC. Translating gives CASSLQGHYGYTF.

This clonotype was counted ten times or more. The CDR3 loop is CSAELPGQQIREQYF. The CDR3 region has the DNA TGCAGCGCTGAGCTACCGGGACAGCAGATAAGGGAGCAGTACTTC. The chain is built from TRBV29-1 and TRBJ2-5, with TRBD1 matching 7 bases. Germline V gene sequence: CDR1 SQVTM, CDR2 ANQGSEA. This CDR3 has 15 residues. Trimming cost V 7 bases and J 11 bases; bases outside gene matches: 22. Looking up the rest from reference TRBV29-1 and TRBJ2-5 gives the full variable domain: SAVISQKPSRDICQRGTSLTIQCQVDSQVTMMFWYRQQPGQSLTLIATANQGSEATYESGFVIDKFPISRPNLTFSTLTVSNMSPEDSSIYLCSAELPGQQIREQYFGPGTRLLVL.

The gene calls are TRBV19 and TRBJ2-5, with D perhaps TRBD1 (5 bases). The better agreement between TRBJ2-7 and the DNA end casts doubt on the J call. Germline V gene data show CDR1 as LNHDA and CDR2 as SQIVND (reference sequence). This CDR3 comprises 15 residues. This chain's CDR3 is CASSIAQGMPHEQYF. Here the CDR3 DNA reads TGTGCCAGTAGTATAGCCCAGGGCATGCCCCACGAGCAGTACTTC.

In nucleotides, the CDR3 is TGTGCCAGCAGCTTAGTTAGGACTAGCGGGGGGCGGACCGGGGAGCTGTTTTTT. As protein: CASSLVRTSGGRTGELFF. The J gene is TRBJ2-2, the V gene TRBV7-2, with 14 positions matching TRBD2. In germline, CDR1 is SGHTA, CDR2 FQGNSA. Germline trimming cut 1 base from V and 5 bases from J; bases unmatched to any gene: 6. The CDR3 sequence is 18 residues long.

The V and J genes are TRBV27 and TRBJ2-5; TRBD2 matches at 13 bases. Per the germline V gene, CDR1 is MNHEY and CDR2 is SMNVEV (reference sequence). This CDR3 contains 17 residues. V lost 5 bases to trimming and J lost 11 bases; unmatched junction nucleotides: 17. CDR3 in DNA: TGTGCCAGCAGTCCCACTCCGACTAGCGGGAGGACAGATGAGCAGTACTTC. Translated: CASSPTPTSGRTDEQYF.

This clonotype was counted many times. The chain combines TRBV6-2 or TRBV6-3 with TRBJ2-1; 9 bases align to TRBD2. V dropped 6 bases and J dropped 9; count of bases not matched to a gene: 0. Germline CDR1 MNHEY, CDR2 SVGEGT. The CDR3 has 11 residues. The CDR3 reads CASRLAGEQFF. CDR3 bases: TGTGCCAGCAGACTAGCGGGTGAGCAGTTCTTC.

This clonotype was observed many times. The chain combines TRBV10-1 with TRBJ2-3, with 8 bases identical to TRBD2. Germline V gene data show CDR1 as WNHNN and CDR2 as SYGVQD (reference sequence). Trimming took 8 bases from V and 5 from J; bases not matched to a gene: 9. The CDR3 extends over 14 amino acids. The CDR3 protein is CASRQAGDGDTQYF. The CDR3 nucleotides read TGCGCCAGCCGCCAAGCGGGAGATGGAGATACGCAGTATTTT.

This clonotype was seen a handful of times. The chain's CDR3 is CASSLQGRRSKETQYF. CDR3 coding DNA: TGTGCCAGCAGCTTACAGGGACGGAGGTCAAAAGAGACCCAGTACTTC. The chain couples TRBV7-9 to TRBJ2-5, with D perhaps TRBD1 or TRBD2 (5 bases each). Trimming removed 2 bases at V and 3 bases at J, with 16 bases between. Per germline, CDR1 SEHNR and CDR2 FQNEAQ (reference sequence). This CDR3 has 16 residues. The full variable domain, with the rest looked up from reference TRBV7-9 and TRBJ2-5, is DTGVSQNPRHKITKRGQNVTFRCDPISEHNRLYWYRQTLGQGPEFLTYFQNEAQLEKSRLLSDRFSAERPKGSFSTLEIQRTEQGDSAMYLCASSLQGRRSKETQYFGPGTRLLVL.

This clonotype was seen a few times. The chain recombines TRBV6-2 or TRBV6-3 with TRBJ1-1; the match to TRBD1 covers 8 bases. This CDR3 region has 13 residues. Germline V gives CDR1 MNHEY, CDR2 SVGEGT. V was pared by 8 bases and J by 5 bases, with 7 bases of the junction left unmatched. The CDR3 DNA is TGTGCCAGCGGGAGGACAGGGAGGACTGAAGCTTTCTTT. As protein: CASGRTGRTEAFF.

The genes are TRBV7-3 and TRBJ2-1; 8 bases are shared with TRBD1. The tail of the sequence fits TRBJ2-7 better, so the J call may be wrong. CDR3 length: 15 amino acids. Germline lookup yields CDR1 SGHTA and CDR2 FQGTGA. CDR3: CASSQPGQAYNEQYF. The CDR3 nucleotides read TGTGCCAGCAGCCAACCGGGACAGGCCTACAATGAGCAGTACTTC.

The sample holds one count of this clonotype. The CDR3 DNA is TGTGCCAGCAGCTTGGCAGGGCAGCCCTATGGCTACACCTTC. It codes for CASSLAGQPYGYTF. The chain employs TRBV5-6 and TRBJ1-2, with a possible D match to TRBD1 (5 bases). The CDR3 spans 14 residues. V was clipped by 0 bases and J by 4 bases, with 10 bases between them. Germline V lookup: CDR1 SGHDT, CDR2 YYEEEE.

The V gene is TRBV4-2, the J gene TRBJ2-7; D remains ambiguous. Germline values: CDR1 LGHNA, CDR2 YNFKEQ. This CDR3 is 13 amino acids long. The V end was cut by 0 bases, the J end by 4 bases, with 7 bases between. CDR3 region: CASSQDREYEQYF. CDR3 DNA sequence: TGTGCCAGCAGCCAAGATCGAGAATACGAGCAGTACTTC.

The rearrangement joins TRBV7-8 to TRBJ2-2; TRBD2 is a possible D gene (5 bases). The V and J ends lost 5 bases and 2 bases respectively, with 9 bases between them. The CDR3 has 14 residues. The germline CDR1 and CDR2 sequences are SGHVS and FQNEAQ. The CDR3 sequence: CASSHGLNTGELFF. The DNA of the CDR3 is TGTGCCAGCAGCCACGGACTTAACACCGGGGAGCTGTTTTTT.